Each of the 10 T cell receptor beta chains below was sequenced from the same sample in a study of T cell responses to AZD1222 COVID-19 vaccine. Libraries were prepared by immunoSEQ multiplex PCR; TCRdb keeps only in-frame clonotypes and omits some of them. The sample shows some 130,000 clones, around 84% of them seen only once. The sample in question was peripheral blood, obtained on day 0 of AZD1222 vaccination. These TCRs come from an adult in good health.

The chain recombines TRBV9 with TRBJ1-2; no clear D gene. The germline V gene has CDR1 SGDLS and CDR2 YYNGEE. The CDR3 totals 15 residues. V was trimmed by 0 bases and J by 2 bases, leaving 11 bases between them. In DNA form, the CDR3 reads TGTGCCAGCAGCGTAGGGAGAAGTCCGAACTATGGCTACACCTTC. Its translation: CASSVGRSPNYGYTF.

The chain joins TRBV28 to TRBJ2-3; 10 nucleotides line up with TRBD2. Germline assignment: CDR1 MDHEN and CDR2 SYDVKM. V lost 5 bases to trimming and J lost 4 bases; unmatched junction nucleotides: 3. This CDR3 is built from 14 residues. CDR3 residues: CASSSGGEADTQYF. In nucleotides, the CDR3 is TGTGCCAGCAGTAGCGGGGGGGAAGCAGATACGCAGTATTTT.

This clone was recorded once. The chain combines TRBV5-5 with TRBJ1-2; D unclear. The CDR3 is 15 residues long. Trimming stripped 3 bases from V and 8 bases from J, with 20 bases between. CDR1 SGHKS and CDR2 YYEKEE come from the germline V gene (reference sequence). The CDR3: CASSSGVFEAGGYTF. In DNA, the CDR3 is TGTGCCAGCAGCTCTGGAGTCTTCGAAGCGGGGGGCTACACCTTC.

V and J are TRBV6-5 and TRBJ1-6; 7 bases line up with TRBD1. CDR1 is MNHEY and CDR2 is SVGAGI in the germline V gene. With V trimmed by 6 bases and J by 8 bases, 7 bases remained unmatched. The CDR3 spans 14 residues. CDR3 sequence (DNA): TGTGCCAGCAGCGGCACAGGGGAGCATTCACCCCTCCACTTT. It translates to CASSGTGEHSPLHF.

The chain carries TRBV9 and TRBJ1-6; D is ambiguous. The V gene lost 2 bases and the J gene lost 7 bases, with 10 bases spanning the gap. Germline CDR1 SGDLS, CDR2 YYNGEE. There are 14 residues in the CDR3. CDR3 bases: TGTGCCAGCAGCGTTAACAGTCAAAATTCACCCCTCCACTTT. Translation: CASSVNSQNSPLHF.

The CDR3 DNA is TGTGCCAGCAGCCAAGAGGGACAGGGGGGAGACAATGAGCAGTTCTTC. Its protein is CASSQEGQGGDNEQFF. This chain joins TRBV3-1 (or the pseudogene TRBV3-2) and TRBJ2-1; TRBD1 matches 11 bases. This CDR3 region has 16 residues. Germline values: CDR1 LGHDT, CDR2 YNNKEL (reference sequence). With V trimmed by 0 bases and J by 5 bases, 3 bases remained unmatched.

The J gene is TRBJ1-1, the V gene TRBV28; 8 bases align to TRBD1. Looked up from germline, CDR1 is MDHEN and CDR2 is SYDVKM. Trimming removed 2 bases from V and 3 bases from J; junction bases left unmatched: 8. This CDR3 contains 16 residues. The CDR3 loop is CASSLTAQGAYTEAFF. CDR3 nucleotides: TGTGCCAGCAGTTTAACGGCTCAGGGGGCCTACACTGAAGCTTTCTTT.

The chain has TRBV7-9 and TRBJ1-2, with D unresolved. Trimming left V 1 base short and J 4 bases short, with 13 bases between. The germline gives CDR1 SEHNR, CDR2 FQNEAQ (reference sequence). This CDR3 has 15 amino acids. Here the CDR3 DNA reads TGTGCCAGCAGCTTAGACGGGTCCCCTGGCTATGGCTACACCTTC. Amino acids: CASSLDGSPGYGYTF. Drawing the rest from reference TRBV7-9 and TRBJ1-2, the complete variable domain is DTGVSQNPRHKITKRGQNVTFRCDPISEHNRLYWYRQTLGQGPEFLTYFQNEAQLEKSRLLSDRFSAERPKGSFSTLEIQRTEQGDSAMYLCASSLDGSPGYGYTFGSGTRLTVV.

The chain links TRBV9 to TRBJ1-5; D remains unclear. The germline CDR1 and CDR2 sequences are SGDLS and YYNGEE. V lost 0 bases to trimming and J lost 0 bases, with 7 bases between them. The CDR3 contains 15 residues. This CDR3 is CASSVDGNSNQPQHF. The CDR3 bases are TGTGCCAGCAGCGTAGACGGTAATAGCAATCAGCCCCAGCATTTT.

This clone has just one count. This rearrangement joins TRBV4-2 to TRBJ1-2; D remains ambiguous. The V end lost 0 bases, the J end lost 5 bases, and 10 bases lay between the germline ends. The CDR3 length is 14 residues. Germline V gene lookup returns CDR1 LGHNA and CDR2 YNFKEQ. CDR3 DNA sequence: TGTGCCAGCAGCCAAGAAGGAGCTGAGTATGGCTACACCTTC. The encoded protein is CASSQEGAEYGYTF.